This is a list of T cell receptor beta chains from one sample in a study of vaccination and CD4 T cells after COVID-19. TCRdb called the PCR reads again in MiXCR, with one record for every CDR3 protein. The sample lists 9,500 to 15,000 distinct CDR3 sequences, 76% seen once, with about a quarter in the top ten. Which antigens these TCRs recognize remains unknown. The specimen was CD4+ T cells from blood, cultured in vitro. The origin of the receptors is a human donor who had recovered from COVID-19. The CDR3 runs from the conserved cysteine through the conserved F or W. The order of the fields is D gene, J gene, clone size, V gene, CDR3 protein, CDR3 DNA. The D gene is left open where the match is weak. A row's size may be missing; if present it is once, few, many or a size class.

NA,TRBJ1-1,NA,TRBV4-3,CASSRGGLNTEAFF,TGCGCCAGCAGCCGCGGCGGTTTGAACACTGAAGCTTTCTTT
TRBD1,TRBJ1-6,NA,TRBV6-5,CASSYDRGSSPLHF,TGTGCCAGCAGTTACGACAGGGGTAGTTCACCCCTCCACTTT
NA,TRBJ2-5,NA,TRBV11-2,CASSPMGRTQETQYF,TGTGCCAGCAGCCCCATGGGACGCACCCAAGAGACCCAGTACTTC
TRBD1,TRBJ2-5,NA,TRBV6-1,CASLGFGTGGETQYF,TGTGCCAGCCTAGGGTTTGGGACAGGGGGAGAGACCCAGTACTTC
NA,TRBJ1-1,NA,TRBV7-5,CISVPEDPQGKNTEAFF,NA
NA,TRBJ1-2,NA,TRBV12-3/TRBV12-4,CASTVTSTSGYGYTF,TGTGCCAGCACGGTGACTTCTACTTCTGGTTATGGCTACACCTTC
TRBD1,TRBJ1-5,NA,TRBV12-3/TRBV12-4,CASSGGTGDYSNQPQHF,TGTGCCAGCAGTGGGGGAACAGGGGACTATAGCAATCAGCCCCAGCATTTT
NA,TRBJ2-7,few,TRBV1,CTSSHRAGITYEQYF,TGCACCAGCAGCCACCGAGCCGGGATCACCTACGAGCAGTACTTC
NA,TRBJ2-2,NA,TRBV28,CASSLPGGTGELFF,TGTGCCAGCAGTTTGCCAGGGGGGACCGGGGAGCTGTTTTTT
NA,TRBJ2-5,NA,TRBV21-1,CASSKGPTRAQETQYF,TGTGCCAGCAGCAAAGGGCCCACCAGGGCCCAAGAGACCCAGTACTTC
NA,TRBJ2-7,NA,TRBV10-1,CATDTTRLDRYEQYF,TGCGCCACCGATACCACGCGACTAGACCGGTACGAGCAGTACTTC
NA,TRBJ2-4,once,TRBV28,CASSRRRLLAKNIQYF,TGTGCCAGCAGCCGCCGACGGTTGCTAGCCAAAAACATTCAGTACTTC
NA,TRBJ1-1,NA,TRBV20-1,CSAREAGRTNTEAFF,TGCAGTGCTAGAGAGGCTGGACGGACTAACACTGAAGCTTTCTTT
NA,TRBJ1-1,NA,TRBV7-2,CASSLWGRNTEAFF,TGTGCCAGCAGCTTATGGGGTAGGAACACTGAAGCTTTCTTT
TRBD1,TRBJ1-6,NA,TRBV20-1,CSARARTGFNAPLHF,TGCAGTGCTAGAGCGCGGACAGGGTTTAATGCACCCCTCCACTTT
TRBD1,TRBJ1-2,NA,TRBV28,CASSIQGARSYGYTF,TGTGCCAGCAGTATTCAGGGGGCGCGAAGCTATGGCTACACCTTC
TRBD2,TRBJ2-3,NA,TRBV7-2,CASSLELAVTDTQYF,TGTGCCAGCAGCTTAGAACTAGCGGTAACAGATACGCAGTATTTT
NA,TRBJ1-5,NA,TRBV6-1,CASVGGRGTDQPQHF,TGTGCCAGCGTCGGAGGAAGGGGAACGGATCAGCCCCAGCATTTT
NA,TRBJ1-2,NA,TRBV20-1,CSAARGGDGYTF,TGCAGTGCTGCCAGAGGGGGGGACGGCTACACCTTC
NA,TRBJ1-1,NA,TRBV6-1,CASSTRAEAFF,TGTGCCAGCAGTACCAGGGCTGAAGCTTTCTTT
NA,TRBJ1-1,NA,TRBV20-1,CSAHRDTHEAFF,TGCAGTGCGCACCGGGACACACATGAAGCTTTCTTT
TRBD1,TRBJ2-6,NA,TRBV7-2,CASKETGVVGGANVLTF,TGTGCCAGCAAGGAGACAGGGGTCGTAGGCGGGGCCAACGTCCTGACTTTC
NA,TRBJ2-7,few,TRBV27,CASSFLGAGRNEQYF,TGTGCCAGCAGTTTTCTGGGGGCCGGGCGGAACGAGCAGTACTTC
NA,TRBJ1-6,NA,TRBV7-2,CASSLNGPLHF,TGTGCCAGCAGCTTAAACGGACCCCTCCACTTT
NA,TRBJ1-5,NA,TRBV7-9,CASSFSGNSAPQHF,TGTGCCAGCAGCTTTAGCGGGAATTCGGCGCCCCAGCATTTT
NA,TRBJ2-7,few,TRBV10-3,CAISVRGAVTSYEQYF,TGTGCCATCAGTGTGCGAGGAGCGGTGACCTCCTACGAGCAGTACTTC
NA,TRBJ1-5,few,TRBV15,CATSRPNQPQHF,TGTGCCACCAGCAGACCTAATCAGCCCCAGCATTTT
NA,TRBJ1-2,few,TRBV7-9,CASSLGPTYGYTF,TGTGCCAGCAGCTTAGGGCCTACCTATGGCTACACCTTC
TRBD2,TRBJ2-1,few,TRBV20-1,CSARSGRAGNEQFF,TGCAGTGCAAGAAGCGGGAGGGCTGGCAATGAGCAGTTCTTC
NA,TRBJ1-2,NA,TRBV20-1,CSASTSNYGYTF,TGCAGTGCGTCGACAAGCAACTATGGCTACACCTTC
TRBD1,TRBJ1-2,NA,TRBV20-1,CSARGSQGAPLGGYGYTF,TGCAGTGCTAGAGGAAGTCAGGGGGCACCGTTGGGAGGCTATGGCTACACCTTC
NA,TRBJ2-2,NA,TRBV27,CASSTPGLTTGEPFF,TGTGCCAGCAGTACTCCGGGACTCACCACCGGGGAGCCGTTTTTT
NA,TRBJ1-2,few,TRBV10-3,CAISEQTYGYTF,TGTGCCATCAGTGAACAGACCTATGGCTACACCTTC
NA,TRBJ2-1,NA,TRBV7-2,CASSLTLHNEQFF,TGTGCCAGCAGCCTCACACTACACAATGAGCAGTTCTTC
TRBD2,TRBJ2-1,NA,TRBV6-1,CASSVHPLTSGGDEQFF,TGTGCCAGCAGTGTCCACCCTCTGACTAGCGGGGGCGATGAGCAGTTCTTC
NA,TRBJ1-1,NA,TRBV7-9,CASHRYGNTEAFF,TGTGCCAGCCACCGTTATGGGAACACTGAAGCTTTCTTT
TRBD1,TRBJ1-1,NA,TRBV20-1,CSDHDRGRTFF,TGCAGCGATCACGACAGGGGTAGAACTTTCTTT
NA,TRBJ1-1,NA,TRBV10-1,CASSESTGNTEAFF,TGCGCCAGCAGTGAGTCGACGGGGAACACTGAAGCTTTCTTT
TRBD1,TRBJ1-1,NA,TRBV7-9,CASSRLGQGGTEAFF,TGTGCCAGCAGCCGCTTGGGACAGGGGGGCACTGAAGCTTTCTTT
NA,TRBJ1-2,NA,TRBV6-4,CASSLRIGYGYTF,TGTGCCAGCAGTCTTAGGATAGGTTATGGCTACACCTTC
NA,TRBJ1-2,NA,TRBV20-1,CSARGAGSGYTF,TGCAGTGCTAGAGGGGCAGGGAGCGGCTACACCTTC
NA,TRBJ1-5,few,TRBV7-2,CASSLGQRGQPQHF,TGTGCCAGCAGCTTAGGACAGAGGGGCCAGCCCCAGCATTTT
NA,TRBJ1-1,NA,TRBV20-1,CSARPWGVEAFF,TGCAGTGCTAGACCCTGGGGTGTAGAAGCTTTCTTT
NA,TRBJ2-5,NA,TRBV20-1,CSARRGAAQETQYF,TGCAGTGCTCGAAGAGGGGCGGCCCAAGAGACCCAGTACTTC
NA,TRBJ1-6,NA,TRBV27,CASSLSVGGRGSPLHF,TGTGCCAGCAGTTTATCGGTCGGGGGGCGGGGGTCACCCCTCCACTTT
NA,TRBJ2-7,NA,TRBV18,CASSPMGQGGSYEQYF,TGTGCCAGCTCACCGATGGGGCAAGGGGGCTCCTACGAGCAGTACTTC
NA,TRBJ1-1,few,TRBV12-3/TRBV12-4,CASSSRPQRGTEAFF,TGTGCCAGCAGCAGCAGGCCGCAAAGAGGGACTGAAGCTTTCTTT
TRBD2,TRBJ2-2,NA,TRBV6-1,CASAAGANTGELFF,TGTGCCAGCGCGGCGGGGGCGAACACCGGGGAGCTGTTTTTT